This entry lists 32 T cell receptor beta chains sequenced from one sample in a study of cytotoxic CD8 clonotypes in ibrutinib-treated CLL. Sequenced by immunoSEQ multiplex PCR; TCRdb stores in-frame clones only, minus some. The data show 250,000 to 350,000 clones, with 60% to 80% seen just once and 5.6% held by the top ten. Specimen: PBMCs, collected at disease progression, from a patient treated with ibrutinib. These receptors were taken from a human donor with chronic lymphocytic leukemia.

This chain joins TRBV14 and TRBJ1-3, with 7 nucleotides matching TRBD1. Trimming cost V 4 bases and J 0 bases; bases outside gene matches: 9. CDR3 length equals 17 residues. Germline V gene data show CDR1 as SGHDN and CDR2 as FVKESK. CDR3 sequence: CASSRYRGGLSGNTIYF. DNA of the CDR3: TGTGCCAGCAGCCGCTACAGGGGAGGCCTCTCTGGAAACACCATATATTTT.

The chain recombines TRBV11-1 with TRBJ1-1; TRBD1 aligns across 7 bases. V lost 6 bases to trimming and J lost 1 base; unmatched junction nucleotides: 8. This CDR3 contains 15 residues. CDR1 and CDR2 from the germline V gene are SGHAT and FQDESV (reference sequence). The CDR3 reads CASSSQDRRNTEAFF. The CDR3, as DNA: TGTGCCAGCAGTTCCCAGGACAGGAGGAACACTGAAGCTTTCTTT.

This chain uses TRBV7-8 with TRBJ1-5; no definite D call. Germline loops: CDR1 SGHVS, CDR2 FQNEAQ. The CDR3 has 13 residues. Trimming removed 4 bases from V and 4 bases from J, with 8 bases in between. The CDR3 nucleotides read TGTGCCAGCAGCTCGATCCCAAATCAGCCCCAGCATTTT. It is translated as CASSSIPNQPQHF.

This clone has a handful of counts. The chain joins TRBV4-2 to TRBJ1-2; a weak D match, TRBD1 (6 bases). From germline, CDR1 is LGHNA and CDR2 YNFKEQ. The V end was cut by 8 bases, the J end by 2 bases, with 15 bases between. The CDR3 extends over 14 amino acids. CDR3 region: CASEDSSLNYGYTF. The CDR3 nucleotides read TGTGCCAGCGAGGACAGCTCCCTCAACTATGGCTACACCTTC.

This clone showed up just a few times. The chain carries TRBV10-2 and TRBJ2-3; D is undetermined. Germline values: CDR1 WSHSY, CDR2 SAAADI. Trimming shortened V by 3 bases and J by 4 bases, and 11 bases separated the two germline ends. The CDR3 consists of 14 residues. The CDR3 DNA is TGCGCCAGCAGTGATTGGGCCAGCTCAGATACGCAGTATTTT. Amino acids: CASSDWASSDTQYF.

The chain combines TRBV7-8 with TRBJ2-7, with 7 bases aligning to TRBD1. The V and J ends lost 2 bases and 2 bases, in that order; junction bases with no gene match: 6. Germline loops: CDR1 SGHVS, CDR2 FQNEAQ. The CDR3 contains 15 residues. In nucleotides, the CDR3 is TGTGCCAGCAGCTTAAGGGGGCAGGGCCCCTACGAGCAGTACTTC. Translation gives CASSLRGQGPYEQYF.

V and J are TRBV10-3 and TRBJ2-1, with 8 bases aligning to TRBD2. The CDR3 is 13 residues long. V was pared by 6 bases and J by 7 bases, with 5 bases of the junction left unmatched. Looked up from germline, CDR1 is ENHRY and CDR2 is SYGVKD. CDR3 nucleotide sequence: TGTGCCATCAGAGCGGGAGCTGTAAATGAGCAGTTCTTC. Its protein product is CAIRAGAVNEQFF.

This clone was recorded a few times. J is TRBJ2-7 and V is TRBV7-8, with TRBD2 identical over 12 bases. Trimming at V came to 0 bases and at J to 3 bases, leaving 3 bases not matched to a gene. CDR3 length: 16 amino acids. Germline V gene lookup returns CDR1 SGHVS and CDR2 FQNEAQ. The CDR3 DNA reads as TGTGCCAGCAGCTTAGCGTCGACTAGCGGGGGCTACGAGCAGTACTTC. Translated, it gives CASSLASTSGGYEQYF.

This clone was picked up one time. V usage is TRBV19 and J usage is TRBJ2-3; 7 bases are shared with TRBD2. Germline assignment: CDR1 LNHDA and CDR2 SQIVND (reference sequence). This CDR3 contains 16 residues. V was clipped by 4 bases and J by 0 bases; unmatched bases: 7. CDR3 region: CASSTLLASSTDTQYF. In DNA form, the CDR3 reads TGTGCCAGTAGTACGCTACTAGCGTCTAGCACAGATACGCAGTATTTT. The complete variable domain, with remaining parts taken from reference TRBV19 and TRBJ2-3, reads DGGITQSPKYLFRKEGQNVTLSCEQNLNHDAMYWYRQDPGQGLRLIYYSQIVNDFQKGDIAEGYSVSREKKESFPLTVTSAQKNPTAFYLCASSTLLASSTDTQYFGPGTRLTVL.

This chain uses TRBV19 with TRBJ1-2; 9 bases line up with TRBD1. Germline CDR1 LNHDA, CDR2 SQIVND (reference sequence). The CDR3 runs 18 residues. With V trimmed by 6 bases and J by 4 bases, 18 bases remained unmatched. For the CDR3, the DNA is TGTGCCAGTAGACCTCCCTTAGGACAGGGGCCGGGAGTCTATGGCTACACCTTC. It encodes CASRPPLGQGPGVYGYTF.

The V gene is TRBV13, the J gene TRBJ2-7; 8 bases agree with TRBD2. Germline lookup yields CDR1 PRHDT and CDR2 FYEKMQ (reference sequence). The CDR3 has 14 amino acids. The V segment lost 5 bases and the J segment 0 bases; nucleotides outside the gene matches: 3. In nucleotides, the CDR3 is TGTGCCAGCAGCCCAAGCGGGAGCTCCTACGAGCAGTACTTC. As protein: CASSPSGSSYEQYF.

The DNA of the CDR3 is TGCAGCGTTCTGGACAGAATCACAGATACGCAGTATTTT. It specifies CSVLDRITDTQYF. This sequence joins TRBV29-1 and TRBJ2-3; D perhaps matches TRBD1 (6 bases). This CDR3 has 13 residues. The germline V gene has CDR1 SQVTM and CDR2 ANQGSEA. The ends were cut back, 5 bases at V and 2 bases at J, with 11 bases in the middle.

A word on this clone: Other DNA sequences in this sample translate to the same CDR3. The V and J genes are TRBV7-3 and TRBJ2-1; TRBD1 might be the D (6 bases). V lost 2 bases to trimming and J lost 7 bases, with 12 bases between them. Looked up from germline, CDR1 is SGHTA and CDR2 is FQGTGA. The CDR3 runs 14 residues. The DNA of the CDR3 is TGTGCCAGCAGCTTAGGACTCGGGACAAATGAGCAGTTCTTC. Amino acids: CASSLGLGTNEQFF.

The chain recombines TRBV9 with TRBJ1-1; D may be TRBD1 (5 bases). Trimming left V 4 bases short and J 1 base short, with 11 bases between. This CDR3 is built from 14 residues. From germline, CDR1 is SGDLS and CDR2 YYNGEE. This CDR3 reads CASSSPGRNTEAFF. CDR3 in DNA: TGTGCCAGCAGCTCCCCAGGGAGGAACACTGAAGCTTTCTTT.

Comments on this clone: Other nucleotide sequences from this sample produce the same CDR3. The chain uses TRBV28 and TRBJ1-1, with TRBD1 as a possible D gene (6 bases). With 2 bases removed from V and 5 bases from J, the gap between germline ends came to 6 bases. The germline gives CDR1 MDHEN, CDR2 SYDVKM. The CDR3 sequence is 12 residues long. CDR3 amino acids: CASSLRGTEAFF. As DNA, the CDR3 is TGTGCCAGCAGTTTAAGGGGGACTGAAGCTTTCTTT.

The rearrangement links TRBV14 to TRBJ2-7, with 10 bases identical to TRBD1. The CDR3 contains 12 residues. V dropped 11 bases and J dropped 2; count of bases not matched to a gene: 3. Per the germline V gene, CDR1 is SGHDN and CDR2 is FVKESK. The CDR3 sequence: CASGTGAYEQYF. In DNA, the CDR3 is TGTGCCTCCGGGACAGGGGCCTACGAGCAGTACTTC.

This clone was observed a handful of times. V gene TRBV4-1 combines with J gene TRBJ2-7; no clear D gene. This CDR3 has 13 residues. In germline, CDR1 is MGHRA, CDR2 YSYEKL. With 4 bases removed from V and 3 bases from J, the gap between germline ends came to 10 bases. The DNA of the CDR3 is TGCGCCAGCAGCCCGTCAAACGGCTACGAGCAGTACTTC. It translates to CASSPSNGYEQYF.

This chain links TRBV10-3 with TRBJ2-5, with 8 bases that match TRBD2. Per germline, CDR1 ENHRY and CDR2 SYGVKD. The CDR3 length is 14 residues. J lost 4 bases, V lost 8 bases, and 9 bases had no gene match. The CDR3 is CAIGSGTRRETQYF. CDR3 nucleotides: TGTGCCATCGGTTCGGGGACTAGACGAGAGACCCAGTACTTC.

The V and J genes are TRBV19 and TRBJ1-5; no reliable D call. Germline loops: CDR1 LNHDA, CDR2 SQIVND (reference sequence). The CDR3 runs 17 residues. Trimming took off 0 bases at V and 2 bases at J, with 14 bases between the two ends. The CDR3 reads CASSIDRRVNGNQPQHF. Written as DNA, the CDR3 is TGTGCCAGTAGTATAGATCGAAGGGTAAACGGCAATCAGCCCCAGCATTTT. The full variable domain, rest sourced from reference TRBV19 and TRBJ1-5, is DGGITQSPKYLFRKEGQNVTLSCEQNLNHDAMYWYRQDPGQGLRLIYYSQIVNDFQKGDIAEGYSVSREKKESFPLTVTSAQKNPTAFYLCASSIDRRVNGNQPQHFGDGTRLSIL.

Written as DNA, the CDR3 is TGTGCCAGCAGCCGCCACGCACGCGTTCGTGACACTGAAGCTTTCTTT. Translation gives CASSRHARVRDTEAFF. The chain joins TRBV7-8 to TRBJ1-1, with D uncertain. The germline V and J ends were trimmed by 5 bases and 3 bases, with 19 bases remaining between them. The CDR3 runs 16 residues. Germline V CDR1 and CDR2: SGHVS, FQNEAQ.

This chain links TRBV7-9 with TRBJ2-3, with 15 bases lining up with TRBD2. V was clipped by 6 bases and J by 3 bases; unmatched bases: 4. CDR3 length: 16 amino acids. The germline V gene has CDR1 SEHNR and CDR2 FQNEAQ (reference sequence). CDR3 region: CASRWTSGRVTDTQYF. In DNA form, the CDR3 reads TGTGCCAGCAGATGGACTAGCGGGAGGGTTACAGATACGCAGTATTTT.

CDR3 protein: CASSIRLAGGTYEQYF. CDR3 bases: TGTGCCAGCAGCATTAGACTAGCGGGAGGGACCTACGAGCAGTACTTC. V usage is TRBV7-2 and J usage is TRBJ2-7; 14 positions match TRBD2. This CDR3 contains 16 residues. V trimming: 5 bases; J trimming: 2 bases; junction bases outside the gene matches: 5. The V gene's germline CDR1 is SGHTA and CDR2 FQGNSA.

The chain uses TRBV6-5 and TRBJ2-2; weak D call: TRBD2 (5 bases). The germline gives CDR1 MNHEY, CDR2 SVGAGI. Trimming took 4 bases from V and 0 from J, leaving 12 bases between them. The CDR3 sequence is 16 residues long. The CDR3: CASSWGAVSNTGELFF. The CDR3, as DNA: TGTGCCAGCAGTTGGGGAGCAGTTTCGAACACCGGGGAGCTGTTTTTT.

The CDR3 reads CASSLRGGENQPQHF. CDR3 coding DNA: TGCGCCAGCAGCTTGAGGGGTGGGGAAAATCAGCCCCAGCATTTT. This chain connects TRBV5-1 to TRBJ1-5; the D gene is possibly TRBD1 (5 bases). Germline V gene sequence: CDR1 SGHRS, CDR2 YFSETQ. V lost 1 base and J lost 4, with 12 bases in between. The CDR3 has 15 residues.

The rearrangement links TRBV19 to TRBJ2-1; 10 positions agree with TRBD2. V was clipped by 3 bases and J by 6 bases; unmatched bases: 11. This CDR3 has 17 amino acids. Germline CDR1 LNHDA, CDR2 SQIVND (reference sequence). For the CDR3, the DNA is TGTGCCAGTAGTATCCGCCCACTAGCGGGAAATCGCAATGAGCAGTTCTTC. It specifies CASSIRPLAGNRNEQFF.

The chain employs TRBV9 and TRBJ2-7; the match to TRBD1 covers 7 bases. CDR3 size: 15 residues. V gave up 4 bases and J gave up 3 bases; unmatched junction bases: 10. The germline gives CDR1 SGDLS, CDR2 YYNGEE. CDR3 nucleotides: TGTGCCAGCAGCCTCCGTGGGACAGAGAGCTACGAGCAGTACTTC. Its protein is CASSLRGTESYEQYF.

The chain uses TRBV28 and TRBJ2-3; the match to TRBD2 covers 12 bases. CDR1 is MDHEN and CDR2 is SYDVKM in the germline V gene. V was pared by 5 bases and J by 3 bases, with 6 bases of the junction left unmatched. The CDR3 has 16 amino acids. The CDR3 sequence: CASSPQLAGGTDTQYF. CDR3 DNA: TGTGCCAGCAGTCCACAACTAGCGGGAGGAACAGATACGCAGTATTTT. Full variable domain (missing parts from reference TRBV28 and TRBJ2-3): DVKVTQSSRYLVKRTGEKVFLECVQDMDHENMFWYRQDPGLGLRLIYFSYDVKMKEKGDIPEGYSVSREKKERFSLILESASTNQTSMYLCASSPQLAGGTDTQYFGPGTRLTVL.

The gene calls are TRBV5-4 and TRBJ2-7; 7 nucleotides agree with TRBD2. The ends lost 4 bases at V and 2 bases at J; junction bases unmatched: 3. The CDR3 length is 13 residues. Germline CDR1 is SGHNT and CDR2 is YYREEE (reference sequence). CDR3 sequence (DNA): TGTGCCAGCAGCAAGCGGGATGCCTACGAGCAGTACTTC. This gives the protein CASSKRDAYEQYF.

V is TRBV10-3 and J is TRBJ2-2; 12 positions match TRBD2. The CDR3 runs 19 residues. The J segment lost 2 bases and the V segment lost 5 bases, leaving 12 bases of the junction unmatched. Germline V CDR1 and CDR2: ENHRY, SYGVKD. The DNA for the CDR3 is TGTGCCATCAGTAAGCTAGCGGGAGGGCCTCATGGAAACACCGGGGAGCTGTTTTTT. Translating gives CAISKLAGGPHGNTGELFF.

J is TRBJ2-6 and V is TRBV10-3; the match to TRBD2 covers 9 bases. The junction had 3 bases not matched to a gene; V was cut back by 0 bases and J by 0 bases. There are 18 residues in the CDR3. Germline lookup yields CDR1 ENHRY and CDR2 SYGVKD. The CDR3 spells CAISESLAGYSGANVLTF. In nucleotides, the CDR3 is TGTGCCATCAGTGAGTCCCTAGCGGGGTACTCTGGGGCCAACGTCCTGACTTTC.

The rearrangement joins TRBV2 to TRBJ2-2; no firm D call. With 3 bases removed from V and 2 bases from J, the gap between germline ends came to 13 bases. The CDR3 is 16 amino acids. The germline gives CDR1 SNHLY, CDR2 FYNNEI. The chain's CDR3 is CASSDLGGPNTGELFF. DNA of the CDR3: TGTGCCAGCAGTGACCTCGGCGGACCTAACACCGGGGAGCTGTTTTTT.

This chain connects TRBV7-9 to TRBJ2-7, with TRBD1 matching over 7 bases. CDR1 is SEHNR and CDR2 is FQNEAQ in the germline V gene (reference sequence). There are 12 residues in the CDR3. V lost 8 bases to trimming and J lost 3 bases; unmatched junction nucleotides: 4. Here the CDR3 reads CASLGTDYEQYF. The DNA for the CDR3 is TGTGCCAGCCTGGGGACAGACTACGAGCAGTACTTC.